What follows is one T cell receptor (beta chain) and its context. Its antigen is unidentified. With 60 Vbeta and 13 Jbeta primers, the PCR was carried out. Assay used: immunoSEQ multiplex PCR; TCRdb lists only in-frame clones, some missing. The repertoire holds around 110,000 clones, with over 60% as singletons. These data come from a study of cytomegalovirus exposure and HLA in healthy donors. CDR1 is LGHNT and CDR2 is FRNRAP in the germline V gene. Germline trimming cut 8 bases from V and 3 bases from J; bases unmatched to any gene: 3. The CDR3 spans 13 residues. General study findings and limits: When analyzed later, a missense DCLRE1C variant was found to be linked to TCR beta V- and J-gene trimming.

The genes are TRBV12-5 and TRBJ2-3; 9 bases are a match to TRBD2. The source of this sequence is a man aged 25 to 45 in good health and CMV-seropositive. Specimen: PBMCs. The CDR3 region has the DNA TGTGCTAGTCATCTAGCGGGGACAGATACGCAGTATTTT. Protein product: CASHLAGTDTQYF. The variable domain in full, with the rest retrieved from reference TRBV12-5 and TRBJ2-3, is DARVTQTPRHKVTEMGQEVTMRCQPILGHNTVFWYRQTMMQGLELLAYFRNRAPLDDSGMPKDRFSAEMPDATLATLKIQPSEPRDSAVYFCASHLAGTDTQYFGPGTRLTVL.